These 16 T cell receptor beta chains originate from one sample sequenced in a study of human T cells and chemical hapten exposure. Regarding time point: patch test 3, about 24 weeks after DPC sensitization. The treatment was: therapeutic diphenylcyclopropenone sensitization with weekly scalp DPC. Each CDR3 protein gets one entry after TCRdb re-called the RACE reads with MiXCR. The data show about 190,000 distinct CDR3 sequences, under 30% seen once. The input for sequencing was whole blood, taken in connection with sensitization to the hapten diphenylcyclopropenone (DPC). The receptor source for this set is a woman aged 40 to 50 with alopecia areata. Some clones in this sample may be carry-over from other donors' samples.

V is TRBV28 and J is TRBJ1-1; maybe TRBD1 (5 bases). Trimming left V 6 bases short and J 0 bases short, with 14 bases between. This CDR3 comprises 15 residues. The germline gives CDR1 MDHEN, CDR2 SYDVKM. CDR3 coding DNA: TGTGCCAGCAGCTCCCCGGGACGGATGAACACTGAAGCTTTCTTT. As protein: CASSSPGRMNTEAFF.

The rearrangement links TRBV20-1 to TRBJ2-2; D unresolved. The CDR3 length is 14 residues. The germline V gene encodes CDR1 DFQATT and CDR2 SNEGSKA (reference sequence). V dropped 1 base and J dropped 3 bases, with 9 bases sitting between them. The CDR3 DNA is TGCAGTGCTAGAGTCTTGCCCCACACCGGGGAGCTGTTTTTT. Translating gives CSARVLPHTGELFF.

There are many counts of this clonotype. V usage is TRBV20-1 and J usage is TRBJ1-1; D not certain. Germline CDR1 and CDR2: DFQATT and SNEGSKA (reference sequence). The CDR3 has 13 residues. V was pared by 0 bases and J by 0 bases, with 5 bases between. The DNA for the CDR3 is TGCAGTGCTAGAGAGCAGTTGAACACTGAAGCTTTCTTT. Its protein product is CSAREQLNTEAFF.

The rearrangement uses TRBV7-8 and TRBJ2-7; 7 positions match TRBD2. The CDR3 length is 15 residues. Unmatched junction bases numbered 10, after V lost 4 bases and J lost 4 bases. CDR1 is SGHVS, CDR2 FQNEAQ, per germline. CDR3 coding DNA: TGTGCCAGCAGCTCGTCTAGTGGGGGGGAGTACGAGCAGTACTTC. As protein: CASSSSSGGEYEQYF.

CDR3 nucleotide sequence: TGTGCCAGCAGTTTCGTCGGGGGCTCGGTTGAGCAGTTCTTC. Translating gives CASSFVGGSVEQFF. The gene calls are TRBV28 and TRBJ2-1; possibly TRBD1 or TRBD2 for D (6 bases each). The CDR3 totals 14 residues. Trimming took 3 bases from V and 9 from J, leaving 15 bases between them. Germline V gene sequence: CDR1 MDHEN, CDR2 SYDVKM.

This clonotype was counted at least ten times. The rearrangement joins TRBV4-3 to TRBJ2-3, with D hard to call. Germline lookup yields CDR1 LGHNA and CDR2 YSLEER. This CDR3 spans 15 amino acids. V was shortened by 0 bases and J by 0 bases, with 7 bases between the two germline ends. The CDR3 DNA reads TGCGCCAGCAGCCAAGATTACGGGAGCACAGATACGCAGTATTTT. Translating it yields CASSQDYGSTDTQYF.

This chain uses TRBV6-5 with TRBJ1-2, with D possibly being TRBD1 (5 bases). V lost 6 bases and J 9 bases, leaving 11 bases between the germline ends. Germline CDR1 reads MNHEY; CDR2 reads SVGAGI. The CDR3 is made up of 11 amino acids. In DNA form, the CDR3 reads TGTGCCAGCAGCCAACAGGAGAGCTACACCTTC. Protein product: CASSQQESYTF.

J is TRBJ1-5 and V is TRBV29-1; a weak D match, TRBD1 (6 bases). The germline CDR1 and CDR2 sequences are SQVTM and ANQGSEA. The CDR3 has 13 residues. Between the trimmed V and J ends, which lost 7 bases and 4 bases, there was a span of 14 bases. This CDR3 is CSAAGGANQPQHF. The CDR3 DNA sequence: TGCAGCGCCGCCGGGGGGGCAAATCAGCCCCAGCATTTT.

This clonotype was observed at least ten times. This sequence joins TRBV28 and TRBJ2-7; 10 bases map to TRBD2. CDR3 length equals 16 residues. Trimming cost V 6 bases and J 6 bases; bases outside gene matches: 14. The germline V gene has CDR1 MDHEN and CDR2 SYDVKM. In DNA, the CDR3 is TGTGCCAGCAGCCCGCCGACTAGCGGGCGGCGGGGCGAGCAGTACTTC. Translated, it gives CASSPPTSGRRGEQYF.

This clonotype has a handful of counts. The gene calls are TRBV29-1 and TRBJ1-5, with 7 bases that match TRBD1. V was clipped by 6 bases and J by 4 bases; unmatched bases: 3. The germline V gene has CDR1 SQVTM and CDR2 ANQGSEA. This CDR3 is 12 amino acids long. The DNA for the CDR3 is TGCAGCGTGCAGGGGGAGAATCAGCCCCAGCATTTT. Translating gives CSVQGENQPQHF.

The chain has TRBV12-3 or TRBV12-4 and TRBJ2-1; 8 nucleotides line up with TRBD2. V lost 0 bases, J lost 4 bases, and 8 bases stayed unmatched. This CDR3 contains 17 residues. CDR3 residues: CASSLARGSGGYNEQFF. The CDR3 coding sequence is TGTGCCAGCAGTTTAGCGAGAGGGAGCGGGGGATACAATGAGCAGTTCTTC.

This clonotype was seen only a few times. The V and J genes are TRBV20-1 and TRBJ2-4, with TRBD2 matching over 8 bases. The junction had 14 bases not matched to a gene; V was cut back by 0 bases and J by 1 base. This CDR3 spans 19 amino acids. CDR1 is DFQATT, CDR2 SNEGSKA, per germline (reference sequence). CDR3 amino acids: CSARDQIRVSGTAKNIQYF. The CDR3 DNA reads TGCAGTGCTAGAGATCAGATAAGGGTTAGCGGGACGGCCAAAAACATTCAGTACTTC.

This clonotype has just a few counts. This rearrangement joins TRBV7-9 to TRBJ2-1; no reliable D call. V was shortened by 2 bases and J by 3 bases, with 14 bases between the two germline ends. The CDR3 sequence is 16 residues long. CDR1 is SEHNR and CDR2 is FQNEAQ in the germline V gene (reference sequence). The CDR3 region is CASSLLVTDDYNEQFF. The CDR3 DNA sequence: TGTGCCAGCAGCTTATTAGTGACCGACGACTACAATGAGCAGTTCTTC.

The genes are TRBV21-1 and TRBJ1-5. TRBV21-1 is given as a pseudogene. The CDR3 runs to 17 residues. The CDR3: CASSKVSGQYSNQPQHF. The CDR3, as DNA: TGTGCCAGCAGCAAAGTTAGCGGTCAGTATAGCAATCAGCCCCAGCATTTT.

This clonotype was counted between two and nine times. The genes are TRBV12-3 or TRBV12-4 and TRBJ2-2, with 8 positions matching TRBD2. The CDR3 has 14 residues. V lost 11 bases and J lost 6; bases outside the gene matches: 11. The DNA of the CDR3 is TGTGCCTCGGGGCCTTCGGGAGGGCCCGGGGAGCTGTTTTTT. Translated, it gives CASGPSGGPGELFF.

The gene calls are TRBV6-5 and TRBJ1-4, with D uncertain. Germline CDR1 reads MNHEY; CDR2 reads SVGAGI. The CDR3 runs 14 residues. V lost 6 bases and J lost 0, with 8 bases in between. Here the CDR3 reads CASRDSATNEKLFF. For the CDR3, the DNA is TGTGCCAGCAGAGATAGTGCAACTAATGAAAAACTGTTTTTT.